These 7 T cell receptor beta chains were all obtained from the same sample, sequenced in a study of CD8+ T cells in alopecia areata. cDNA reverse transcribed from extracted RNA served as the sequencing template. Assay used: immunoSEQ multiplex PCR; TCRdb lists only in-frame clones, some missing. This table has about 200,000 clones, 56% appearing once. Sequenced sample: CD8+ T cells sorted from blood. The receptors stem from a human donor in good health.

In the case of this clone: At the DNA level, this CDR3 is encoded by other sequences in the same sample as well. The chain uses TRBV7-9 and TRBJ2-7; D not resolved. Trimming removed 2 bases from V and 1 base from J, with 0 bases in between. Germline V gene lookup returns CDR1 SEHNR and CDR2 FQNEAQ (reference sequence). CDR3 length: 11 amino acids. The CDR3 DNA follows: TGTGCCAGCAGCTTATCCTACGAGCAGTACTTC. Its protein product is CASSLSYEQYF.

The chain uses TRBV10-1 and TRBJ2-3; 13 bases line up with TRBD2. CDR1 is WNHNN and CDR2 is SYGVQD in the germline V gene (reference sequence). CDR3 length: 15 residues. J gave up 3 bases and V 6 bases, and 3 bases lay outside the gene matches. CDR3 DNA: TGCGCCAGCAGCCCGGGACTAGCGGGAACAGATACGCAGTATTTT. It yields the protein CASSPGLAGTDTQYF.

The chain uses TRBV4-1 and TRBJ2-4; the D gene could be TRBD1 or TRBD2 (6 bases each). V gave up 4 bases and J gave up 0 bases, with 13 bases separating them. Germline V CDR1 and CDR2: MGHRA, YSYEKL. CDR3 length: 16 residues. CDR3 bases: TGCGCCAGCAGCCCTGTAGGGGGGCTAGCCAAAAACATTCAGTACTTC. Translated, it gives CASSPVGGLAKNIQYF.

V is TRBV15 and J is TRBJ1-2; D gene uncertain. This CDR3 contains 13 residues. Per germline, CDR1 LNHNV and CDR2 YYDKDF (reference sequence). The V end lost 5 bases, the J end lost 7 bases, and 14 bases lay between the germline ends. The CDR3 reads CATSRMGSGGYTF. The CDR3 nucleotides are TGTGCCACCAGCCGAATGGGGAGCGGTGGCTACACCTTC.

The CDR3 nucleotides read TGTGCCAGCGCTACAGGGGGCCGTGGCTACACCTTC. Protein: CASATGGRGYTF. The chain uses TRBV27 and TRBJ1-2; 9 positions match TRBD1. Per germline, CDR1 MNHEY and CDR2 SMNVEV (reference sequence). The J segment lost 7 bases and the V segment lost 8 bases, leaving 5 bases of the junction unmatched. The CDR3 length is 12 residues.

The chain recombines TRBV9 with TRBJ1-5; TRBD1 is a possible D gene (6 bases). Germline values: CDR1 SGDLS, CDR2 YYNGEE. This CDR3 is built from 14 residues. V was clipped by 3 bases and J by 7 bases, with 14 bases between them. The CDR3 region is CASSAYGGGQPQHF. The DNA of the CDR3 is TGTGCCAGCAGCGCGTACGGGGGCGGCCAGCCCCAGCATTTT.

The CDR3 DNA reads as TGCGCCAGCAGCACTCGCGGGGGGGCCTTTGTGGATGAGCAGTTCTTC. Protein product: CASSTRGGAFVDEQFF. The chain carries TRBV4-1 and TRBJ2-1; 9 nucleotides line up with TRBD2. The V gene end was trimmed by 5 bases and the J gene end by 8 bases; junction bases not matched to a gene: 13. This CDR3 is 16 amino acids long. Germline V gene sequence: CDR1 MGHRA, CDR2 YSYEKL.